The 27 T cell receptor beta chains reported below all come from one sample, sequenced in a study of shared clonotypes between healthy human individuals. The protocol was immunoSEQ multiplex PCR, while the TCRdb copy is restricted to in-frame clones and leaves out a portion. The table records approximately 1.5 million clones, under 99% of them present only once. The sequenced sample was naive CD4+ T cells sorted from blood. Subset here: CD45RA+ positively selected. The receptors were gathered from a man aged 30 to 45 in good health.

The CDR3 DNA follows: TGTGCCAGCAGTCCCGGGGACAGGTGGACCTACGAGCAGTACTTC. Protein: CASSPGDRWTYEQYF. This chain connects TRBV6-1 to TRBJ2-7; 8 positions match TRBD1. V lost 5 bases and J lost 2; bases outside the gene matches: 8. This CDR3 region has 15 residues. Germline-derived CDR1 and CDR2 are MNHNS and SASEGT.

The chain is built from TRBV5-4 and TRBJ2-1; 7 bases agree with TRBD1. V shed 4 bases, J shed 0 bases, and the junction held 4 bases outside the gene matches. CDR3 length: 15 amino acids. Germline CDR1 reads SGHNT; CDR2 reads YYREEE (reference sequence). The CDR3 spells CASSPDRSSYNEQFF. CDR3 coding DNA: TGTGCCAGCAGCCCGGACAGGAGCTCCTACAATGAGCAGTTCTTC.

This clone was seen only a few times. The chain carries TRBV10-2 and TRBJ1-2; D is unresolved. The CDR3 runs 13 residues. V was pared by 0 bases and J by 8 bases, with 10 bases between. The germline gives CDR1 WSHSY, CDR2 SAAADI. CDR3 in DNA: TGCGCCAGCAGTGAGTCGGGGAATTGGGGCTACACCTTC. Residues: CASSESGNWGYTF.

This clone was observed a single time. V usage is TRBV6-5 and J usage is TRBJ2-1; no clear D gene. The ends were cut back, 6 bases at V and 2 bases at J, with 11 bases in the middle. The CDR3 consists of 14 residues. Germline CDR1 MNHEY, CDR2 SVGAGI. The CDR3: CASRRTPPYNEQFF. CDR3 DNA sequence: TGTGCCAGCAGGAGGACGCCCCCCTACAATGAGCAGTTCTTC.

The gene calls are TRBV2 and TRBJ1-5, with no clear D. CDR1 and CDR2 (germline): SNHLY, FYNNEI. This CDR3 is built from 14 residues. V lost 2 bases and J 4 bases, leaving 9 bases between the germline ends. The chain's CDR3 is CASSEREENQPQHF. The CDR3 DNA is TGTGCCAGCAGTGAACGGGAAGAGAATCAGCCCCAGCATTTT.

The chain has TRBV29-1 and TRBJ2-1; D is unclear. V dropped 7 bases and J dropped 14 bases, with 18 bases sitting between them. The CDR3 is 11 residues long. Germline lookup yields CDR1 SQVTM and CDR2 ANQGSEA. The CDR3 protein is CSAESSLGEFF. The CDR3 DNA reads as TGCAGCGCTGAGAGTTCCCTTGGGGAGTTCTTC.

The V gene is TRBV2, the J gene TRBJ2-3, with D perhaps matching TRBD2 (6 bases). The CDR3 runs 12 residues. Per the germline V gene, CDR1 is SNHLY and CDR2 is FYNNEI. Trimming left V 6 bases short and J 14 bases short, with 18 bases between. CDR3 DNA: TGTGCCAGCAGGGGGACTGGAGGGATTGCGTATTTT. This codes for CASRGTGGIAYF.

V usage is TRBV11-3 and J usage is TRBJ2-2; 7 bases line up with TRBD2. The CDR3 is made up of 13 amino acids. With 1 base clipped from V and 7 bases from J, the junction kept 0 bases outside the gene matches. Germline V gene sequence: CDR1 SGHNT, CDR2 YENEEA. In DNA, the CDR3 is TGTGCCAGCAGCTTAGGCGGGAGCGGGGAGCTGTTTTTT. Residues: CASSLGGSGELFF.

The chain uses TRBV28 and TRBJ2-5; 7 positions agree with TRBD2. The CDR3 consists of 16 residues. Per the germline V gene, CDR1 is MDHEN and CDR2 is SYDVKM. Trimming cost V 6 bases and J 5 bases; bases outside gene matches: 15. CDR3 residues: CASSRHWGREVETQYF. Written as DNA, the CDR3 is TGTGCCAGCAGCCGTCACTGGGGTCGGGAGGTTGAGACCCAGTACTTC.

The rearrangement uses TRBV6-6 and TRBJ1-3; no definite D call. The V gene lost 3 bases and the J gene lost 0 bases, with 9 bases spanning the gap. This CDR3 region has 15 residues. Germline V gives CDR1 MNHNY, CDR2 SVGAGI (reference sequence). The CDR3 region is CASSYSVNSGNTIYF. For the CDR3, the DNA is TGTGCCAGCAGTTATTCAGTAAACTCTGGAAACACCATATATTTT.

This rearrangement joins TRBV5-1 to TRBJ2-7; D not certain. The CDR3 runs 15 residues. V was clipped by 0 bases and J by 3 bases, with 13 bases between them. CDR1 SGHRS and CDR2 YFSETQ come from the germline V gene. The CDR3 DNA follows: TGCGCCAGCAGCTTGGAAGGCCCCTCCTACTACGAGCAGTACTTC. This encodes CASSLEGPSYYEQYF.

A single count supports this clone. This chain joins TRBV5-1 and TRBJ2-6; a weak D match, TRBD2 (5 bases). The CDR3 has 20 residues. V dropped 2 bases and J dropped 0 bases, with 21 bases sitting between them. Germline V gives CDR1 SGHRS, CDR2 YFSETQ. This chain's CDR3 is CASSFSREELLSSGANVLTF. Written as DNA, the CDR3 is TGCGCCAGCAGCTTTTCCCGGGAAGAGCTCCTAAGCTCTGGGGCCAACGTCCTGACTTTC.

This clone was observed a single time. The rearrangement links TRBV6-5 to TRBJ1-2; 8 nucleotides align to TRBD1. The CDR3 extends over 14 amino acids. V trimming: 6 bases; J trimming: 8 bases; junction bases outside the gene matches: 11. The germline CDR1 and CDR2 sequences are MNHEY and SVGAGI. The CDR3 coding sequence is TGTGCCAGCAGAAAGGGACAGGACCTCGGGGGCTACACCTTC. Translating it yields CASRKGQDLGGYTF.

For the CDR3, the DNA is TGTGCCAGTAGTATAGACAGGGACGGATACTATGGCTACACCTTC. Translation: CASSIDRDGYYGYTF. This chain uses TRBV19 with TRBJ1-2, with D perhaps TRBD1 (5 bases). Per the germline V gene, CDR1 is LNHDA and CDR2 is SQIVND (reference sequence). With 0 bases removed from V and 3 bases from J, the gap between germline ends came to 11 bases. CDR3 length: 15 residues.

V and J are TRBV4-1 and TRBJ1-1, with D uncertain. Per germline, CDR1 MGHRA and CDR2 YSYEKL. There are 15 residues in the CDR3. The germline V and J ends were trimmed by 3 bases and 1 base, with 12 bases remaining between them. The CDR3 sequence is CASSQPIGRNTEAFF. Here the CDR3 DNA reads TGCGCCAGCAGCCAGCCGATCGGGAGGAACACTGAAGCTTTCTTT.

V and J are TRBV6-6 and TRBJ1-1; 9 bases align to TRBD1. The CDR3 covers 14 residues. From germline, CDR1 is MNHNY and CDR2 SVGAGI (reference sequence). J lost 8 bases, V lost 6 bases, and 10 bases had no gene match. CDR3 in amino acids: CASSRAGTGTEAFF. The CDR3 nucleotides read TGTGCCAGCAGCCGCGCCGGGACAGGGACCGAAGCTTTCTTT.

Concerning this clone itself: This same CDR3 is encoded by further DNA sequences in the sample. This rearrangement joins TRBV7-9 to TRBJ2-3; unclear D gene. Germline loops: CDR1 SEHNR, CDR2 FQNEAQ (reference sequence). This CDR3 contains 11 residues. V gave up 2 bases and J gave up 6 bases, with 3 bases separating them. CDR3 bases: TGTGCCAGCAGCTTATTGGATACGCAGTATTTT. It translates to CASSLLDTQYF.

A remark on this clone: At the DNA level, this CDR3 is encoded by other sequences in the same sample as well. The chain combines TRBV5-1 with TRBJ2-3, with D unresolved. Deletions cut 0 bases from V and 2 bases from J, with 4 bases between. CDR1 is SGHRS and CDR2 is YFSETQ in the germline V gene. The CDR3 has 13 residues. The CDR3 region is CASSLDPTDTQYF. CDR3 nucleotides: TGCGCCAGCAGCTTGGACCCCACAGATACGCAGTATTTT.

This clone was recorded once. V usage is TRBV27 and J usage is TRBJ2-3; D unclear. Germline assignment: CDR1 MNHEY and CDR2 SMNVEV (reference sequence). This CDR3 has 13 amino acids. V was pared by 0 bases and J by 6 bases, with 7 bases between. This chain's CDR3 is CASSLSSDDTQYF. CDR3 in DNA: TGTGCCAGCAGTTTATCATCAGATGATACGCAGTATTTT.

The chain uses TRBV18 and TRBJ2-5; 10 bases map to TRBD1. The germline CDR1 and CDR2 sequences are KGHSH and LQKENI. The CDR3 length is 16 residues. Germline trimming cut 4 bases from V and 4 bases from J; bases unmatched to any gene: 9. In nucleotides, the CDR3 is TGTGCCAGCTCACTGCTGGGACAGGGGCCGGTAGAGACCCAGTACTTC. Protein: CASSLLGQGPVETQYF.

V is TRBV19 and J is TRBJ1-1; perhaps TRBD1 as D (5 bases). Germline V gene sequence: CDR1 LNHDA, CDR2 SQIVND (reference sequence). With 2 bases removed from V and 1 base from J, the gap between germline ends came to 8 bases. This CDR3 region has 14 residues. The CDR3 DNA is TGTGCCAGTAGTATAAGCGGACAGAACACTGAAGCTTTCTTT. This encodes CASSISGQNTEAFF.

The chain carries TRBV6-1 and TRBJ1-2; TRBD1 aligns across 8 bases. The CDR3 has 14 residues. V shed 6 bases, J shed 4 bases, and the junction held 7 bases outside the gene matches. Germline V gene sequence: CDR1 MNHNS, CDR2 SASEGT. CDR3 sequence: CASSAIQGAYGYTF. Written as DNA, the CDR3 is TGTGCCAGCAGCGCCATTCAGGGGGCCTATGGCTACACCTTC.

In the case of this clone: Other DNA variants within this sample encode the same CDR3. The chain has TRBV27 and TRBJ2-3; 10 bases fit TRBD2. The CDR3 covers 14 residues. V lost 6 bases, J lost 1 base, and 1 base stayed unmatched. CDR1 is MNHEY and CDR2 is SMNVEV in the germline V gene (reference sequence). CDR3 protein: CASRLAGGTDTQYF. CDR3 in DNA: TGTGCCAGCAGGCTAGCGGGAGGCACAGATACGCAGTATTTT.

V usage is TRBV28 and J usage is TRBJ1-5; TRBD1 matches at 7 bases. The CDR3 spans 14 residues. V lost 8 bases, J lost 4 bases, and 8 bases stayed unmatched. Germline CDR1 is MDHEN and CDR2 is SYDVKM. For the CDR3, the DNA is TGTGCCAGCGGTATACAGGGGACTAATCAGCCCCAGCATTTT. Protein sequence: CASGIQGTNQPQHF. The full variable domain, completed using reference TRBV28 and TRBJ1-5, is DVKVTQSSRYLVKRTGEKVFLECVQDMDHENMFWYRQDPGLGLRLIYFSYDVKMKEKGDIPEGYSVSREKKERFSLILESASTNQTSMYLCASGIQGTNQPQHFGDGTRLSIL.

The chain employs TRBV13 and TRBJ2-7, with 13 bases identical to TRBD2. This CDR3 comprises 16 residues. With V trimmed by 6 bases and J by 4 bases, 9 bases remained unmatched. Germline V gene lookup returns CDR1 PRHDT and CDR2 FYEKMQ (reference sequence). For the CDR3, the DNA is TGTGCCAGCAGTTACCGGACTAGCGGGAGTTTTTACGAGCAGTACTTC. It specifies CASSYRTSGSFYEQYF.

CDR3 in DNA: TGTGCCAGCAGCCGCGCGGTAGGGGGCCCTAGCACAGATACGCAGTATTTT. As protein: CASSRAVGGPSTDTQYF. This chain uses TRBV5-4 with TRBJ2-3; TRBD1 agrees at 7 bases. Germline trimming cut 4 bases from V and 0 bases from J; bases unmatched to any gene: 11. This CDR3 is built from 17 residues. CDR1 is SGHNT and CDR2 is YYREEE in the germline V gene (reference sequence). The full variable domain, with the rest looked up from reference TRBV5-4 and TRBJ2-3, is ETGVTQSPTHLIKTRGQQVTLRCSSQSGHNTVSWYQQALGQGPQFIFQYYREEENGRGNFPPRFSGLQFPNYSSELNVNALELDDSALYLCASSRAVGGPSTDTQYFGPGTRLTVL.

The gene calls are TRBV5-1 and TRBJ2-3, with D possibly being TRBD2 (5 bases). Deletions cut 3 bases from V and 2 bases from J, with 7 bases between. This CDR3 is 13 amino acids long. Germline CDR1 SGHRS, CDR2 YFSETQ. CDR3: CASSYDYTDTQYF. The CDR3, as DNA: TGCGCCAGCAGCTATGACTACACAGATACGCAGTATTTT.